This T cell receptor beta chain was captured by sequencing in a study of blood T cell repertoires in COVID-19. Study at large: Acute-phase and convalescent COVID-19 samples originated in the United States, Italy and Spain.

Germline assignment: CDR1 MNHEY and CDR2 SVGEGT. Deletions cut 6 bases from V and 0 bases from J, with 15 bases between. The CDR3 length is 15 residues. Clones were read by immunoSEQ multiplex PCR, and TCRdb kept only the in-frame ones, dropping some. Found here are around 200,000 clones, 86% of them singletons; the top ten hold 4.5% to 6.5%. Material for sequencing was PBMCs or T cells enriched from blood (not recorded which). V gene TRBV6-2 or TRBV6-3 combines with J gene TRBJ2-7; no clear D gene. The origin of this receptor is a man aged 35-49 years with acute COVID-19. The CDR3 sequence: CASSADPPSSYEQYF. The CDR3 DNA is TGTGCCAGCAGCGCCGATCCCCCGAGCTCCTACGAGCAGTACTTC.